What follows is one TCR beta chain and its context. This sample is drawn from a study of blood T cell repertoires in COVID-19. Study-wide context: Sample material is recorded as cDNA or gDNA derived from T cells, B-cell-depleted T cells, or PBMCs.

Authors' processing steps: Scientists estimated how many nucleated cells there were by amplifying reference gene primers. TCRdb's copy holds only in-frame clones and misses some; the assay was immunoSEQ multiplex PCR. V and J calls plus clone size are reproduced from that table; the DNA served to infer D and trimming. This table has about 120,000 clones, roughly 83% appearing once. V lost 6 bases and J lost 4; bases outside the gene matches: 4. The CDR3 is 14 residues long. Looked up from germline, CDR1 is MDHEN and CDR2 is SYDVKM. The J gene is TRBJ1-2, the V gene TRBV28, with 11 bases matching TRBD1. The sequenced sample was peripheral blood. The sequence was obtained from an elderly woman with acute or convalescent COVID-19. The CDR3 here is CASRGGTGGYGYTF. CDR3 sequence (DNA): TGTGCCAGCAGGGGAGGGACAGGGGGCTATGGCTACACCTTC.